The clone carrying this T cell receptor (beta chain) was observed a single time. The antigen remains unidentified. The data originate from a study of T cell responses to AZD1222 COVID-19 vaccine. The trim removed 3 bases at V and 7 bases at J, leaving 6 bases unmatched. Germline-derived CDR1 and CDR2 are MNHEY and SMNVEV (reference sequence). CDR3 length equals 14 residues. Sequencing used immunoSEQ multiplex PCR; TCRdb keeps in-frame clones, though not all of them. Among 86,000 or so clones, about nine tenths were seen once, and the ten largest hold about 3%. General study points: The donor group comprised mostly white British people and more females; the analysis possibly underestimated clonal diversity. CD4 TCRs linked to vaccination spanned spike, dominating at 160-218 and 743-854. Repertoire collection took place solely once the T cell response had peaked. It was only six AZD1222 recipients who were seropositive at baseline.

The material was peripheral blood, obtained on day 0 of AZD1222 vaccination. The clonotype was recovered from an adult in good health. The rearrangement joins TRBV27 to TRBJ1-5, with 7 bases that match TRBD1. The CDR3 DNA is TGTGCCAGCAGTTTCGGACAGGCCGGACAGCCCCAGCATTTT. Protein: CASSFGQAGQPQHF.